A single sample is the source of the 6 T cell receptor beta chains below, sequenced in a study of CD8+ T cells in alopecia areata. Treatment defined: oral pan-JAK inhibitor, 5-10 mg twice daily. Following extraction, RNA underwent reverse transcription to cDNA, which served as the sequencing template. Clones were sequenced by immunoSEQ multiplex PCR, and TCRdb holds only the in-frame ones, with some missing. The sample consists of about 190,000 clones, about three fifths of them appearing once. The sample in question was CD4+ T cells sorted from blood, obtained at roughly week 49, from a patient treated with tofacitinib. All receptors derive from a human donor with alopecia areata.

This clone showed up just once. The rearrangement uses TRBV27 and TRBJ2-7; 8 bases are shared with TRBD2. CDR3 size: 14 residues. In germline, CDR1 is MNHEY, CDR2 SMNVEV (reference sequence). J lost 3 bases, V lost 6 bases, and 7 bases had no gene match. The CDR3 coding sequence is TGTGCCAGCAGAAGCGCCGGGACTAGCTACGAGCAGTACTTC. This sequence encodes CASRSAGTSYEQYF.

CDR3 in amino acids: CASSTRGVDTQYF. CDR3 nucleotides: TGTGCCAGCAGCACCAGGGGGGTAGATACGCAGTATTTT. The V and J genes are TRBV7-2 and TRBJ2-3; perhaps TRBD1 as D (7 bases). V was shortened by 5 bases and J by 5 bases, with 11 bases between the two germline ends. Germline V CDR1 and CDR2: SGHTA, FQGNSA. The CDR3 has 13 amino acids. The full variable domain, rest sourced from reference TRBV7-2 and TRBJ2-3, is GAGVSQSPSNKVTEKGKDVELRCDPISGHTALYWYRQSLGQGLEFLIYFQGNSAPDKSGLPSDRFSAERTGGSVSTLTIQRTQQEDSAVYLCASSTRGVDTQYFGPGTRLTVL.

This clone appeared once. The chain carries TRBV29-1 and TRBJ1-1; D uncertain. The V gene lost 6 bases and the J gene lost 8 bases, with 16 bases spanning the gap. The germline V gene encodes CDR1 SQVTM and CDR2 ANQGSEA. This CDR3 has 12 residues. The CDR3 DNA follows: TGCAGCGTCCCTCTGTTCGGGCCCGAAGCTTTCTTT. Residues: CSVPLFGPEAFF.

CDR3 bases: TGCAGCGTTAGCCTCCGAGCCAAAAACATTCAGTACTTC. It codes for CSVSLRAKNIQYF. J is TRBJ2-4 and V is TRBV29-1; no definite D call. This CDR3 region has 13 residues. Per the germline V gene, CDR1 is SQVTM and CDR2 is ANQGSEA. V dropped 5 bases and J dropped 0 bases, with 8 bases sitting between them.

V and J are TRBV29-1 and TRBJ1-2, with D possibly TRBD1 on 5 matching bases. Per the germline V gene, CDR1 is SQVTM and CDR2 is ANQGSEA. There are 11 residues in the CDR3. Trimming removed 6 bases from V and 8 bases from J, with 13 bases in between. The CDR3 nucleotides are TGCAGCGTGTCGGGGGATCAGGGCTACACCTTC. It encodes CSVSGDQGYTF.

This clone has just a few counts. The chain couples TRBV29-1 to TRBJ1-2; D not certain. Trimming left V 4 bases short and J 4 bases short, with 10 bases between. Germline V gene lookup returns CDR1 SQVTM and CDR2 ANQGSEA. The CDR3 contains 12 residues. This chain's CDR3 is CSVGYGGYGYTF. Here the CDR3 DNA reads TGCAGCGTTGGCTACGGTGGCTATGGCTACACCTTC.